This is a list of T cell receptor beta chains from one sample in a study of patients and donors after allogeneic stem cell transplantation. TCRdb re-called the RT-PCR reads through MiXCR, storing one row per CDR3 protein. The data show approximately 160,000 distinct CDR3 sequences, around 30% seen once. Sequenced sample: blood, either unsorted or a sorted T cell fraction (not recorded which). The source is a human donor who was either an allogeneic HSCT recipient or a stem cell or donor lymphocyte infusion donor (not recorded which). It is not recorded whose cells these are; they may come from a transplant donor. The CDR3 runs from the conserved cysteine through the conserved F or W. D genes are given only for firm matches. Clone size is not always given. Where it is, it says once, few, many or a class for expanded clones.

d_gene: TRBD2; abundance: -; v_gene: TRBV27; j_gene: TRBJ2-7; CDR3nt: TGTGCCAGCTCCCCAATAACGGGCGGGGGGCAGTACTTC; CDR3aa: CASSPITGGGQYF
d_gene: -; abundance: few; v_gene: TRBV3-1; j_gene: TRBJ2-1; CDR3nt: TGTGCCAGCAGCCAAAGTGATAGCGAAGGGCAGTTCTTC; CDR3aa: CASSQSDSEGQFF
d_gene: -; abundance: few; v_gene: TRBV12-3/TRBV12-4; j_gene: TRBJ2-5; CDR3nt: TGTGCCAGCAGTTTAGCCGACTGGGGACCCGAGACCCAGTACTTC; CDR3aa: CASSLADWGPETQYF
d_gene: TRBD2; abundance: once; v_gene: TRBV6-2/TRBV6-3; j_gene: TRBJ2-7; CDR3nt: TGTGCCAGCAGTTACCCACCCTGGCGGGAGCTGGCGTACGAGCAGTACTTC; CDR3aa: CASSYPPWRELAYEQYF
d_gene: -; abundance: few; v_gene: TRBV4-3; j_gene: TRBJ1-2; CDR3nt: TGCGCCAGCAGCCAAGACTCTAACCCAAACTATGGCTACACCTTC; CDR3aa: CASSQDSNPNYGYTF
d_gene: TRBD2; abundance: few; v_gene: TRBV5-1; j_gene: TRBJ2-1; CDR3nt: TGCGCCAGCAGCTCCACTAGCGGGGTATACAATGAGCAGTTCTTC; CDR3aa: CASSSTSGVYNEQFF
d_gene: -; abundance: -; v_gene: TRBV3-1; j_gene: TRBJ2-5; CDR3nt: TGTGCCAGCAGCCAAATCCATAGCCTCGAGGGGACCCAGTACTTC; CDR3aa: CASSQIHSLEGTQYF
d_gene: -; abundance: many; v_gene: TRBV20-1; j_gene: TRBJ1-6; CDR3nt: TGCAGTGCGGAATACATATTCCTCCAGAATTCACCCCTCCACTTT; CDR3aa: CSAEYIFLQNSPLHF
d_gene: -; abundance: few; v_gene: TRBV30; j_gene: TRBJ1-2; CDR3nt: TGTGCCTGGAGTGTGGGGCAGCTGCGGGGCTACACCTTC; CDR3aa: CAWSVGQLRGYTF
d_gene: TRBD1; abundance: many; v_gene: TRBV6-5; j_gene: TRBJ1-1; CDR3nt: TGTGCCAGCAGTTACTCGGGGACAGGGAACACTGAAGCTTTCTTT; CDR3aa: CASSYSGTGNTEAFF
d_gene: -; abundance: few; v_gene: TRBV5-1; j_gene: TRBJ1-5; CDR3nt: TGCGCCAGCAGCCCAGACGGACATCGCAATCAGCCCCAGCATTTT; CDR3aa: CASSPDGHRNQPQHF
d_gene: TRBD2; abundance: few; v_gene: TRBV6-5; j_gene: TRBJ2-1; CDR3nt: TGTGCCAGCAGCTCCGGGACTAGCGGGAGGAATGAGCAGTTCTTC; CDR3aa: CASSSGTSGRNEQFF
d_gene: TRBD2; abundance: few; v_gene: TRBV29-1; j_gene: TRBJ2-1; CDR3nt: TGCAGCGTTGTGGGGAGCGGGATGATGAGCGCGGCGCAGTTCTTC; CDR3aa: CSVVGSGMMSAAQFF
d_gene: -; abundance: few; v_gene: TRBV6-5; j_gene: TRBJ1-3; CDR3nt: TGTGCCAGCAGTTTTAATTGGGACTCTGGAAACACCATATATTTT; CDR3aa: CASSFNWDSGNTIYF
d_gene: -; abundance: -; v_gene: TRBV20-1; j_gene: TRBJ1-6; CDR3nt: TGCAGTGCTAGCAGGCGGGGCTCCTATAATTCACCCCTCCACTTT; CDR3aa: CSASRRGSYNSPLHF
d_gene: -; abundance: few; v_gene: TRBV20-1; j_gene: TRBJ2-7; CDR3nt: TGCAGTGCAGCCCCATCGACAGACTACGAGCAGTACTTC; CDR3aa: CSAAPSTDYEQYF
d_gene: TRBD1; abundance: -; v_gene: TRBV7-9; j_gene: TRBJ1-3; CDR3nt: TGTGCCAGCAGCTTACAGGGGGCGTACTCTGGAAACACCATATATTTT; CDR3aa: CASSLQGAYSGNTIYF
d_gene: -; abundance: -; v_gene: TRBV29-1; j_gene: TRBJ2-1; CDR3nt: TGCAGCGGACTCGCCCACAATGAGCAGTTCTTC; CDR3aa: CSGLAHNEQFF
d_gene: TRBD1; abundance: few; v_gene: TRBV20-1; j_gene: TRBJ1-5; CDR3nt: TGCAGTGCTAGGTCCCGTAGACAGGGACTATATAGCAATCAGCCCCAGCATTTT; CDR3aa: CSARSRRQGLYSNQPQHF
d_gene: TRBD2; abundance: -; v_gene: TRBV20-1; j_gene: TRBJ2-1; CDR3nt: TGCAGTGCTAGGTGGTCTAGCGGCCCTGTAGGGGAGCAGTTCTTC; CDR3aa: CSARWSSGPVGEQFF
d_gene: TRBD2; abundance: -; v_gene: TRBV28; j_gene: TRBJ2-1; CDR3nt: TGTGCCAGCAGCCTGACTAGCGGATACAATGAGCAGTTCTTC; CDR3aa: CASSLTSGYNEQFF
d_gene: -; abundance: -; v_gene: TRBV7-8; j_gene: TRBJ1-3; CDR3nt: TGTGCCAGCAGCTTAACGGGACCCTCAGGTGGAAACACCATATATTTT; CDR3aa: CASSLTGPSGGNTIYF